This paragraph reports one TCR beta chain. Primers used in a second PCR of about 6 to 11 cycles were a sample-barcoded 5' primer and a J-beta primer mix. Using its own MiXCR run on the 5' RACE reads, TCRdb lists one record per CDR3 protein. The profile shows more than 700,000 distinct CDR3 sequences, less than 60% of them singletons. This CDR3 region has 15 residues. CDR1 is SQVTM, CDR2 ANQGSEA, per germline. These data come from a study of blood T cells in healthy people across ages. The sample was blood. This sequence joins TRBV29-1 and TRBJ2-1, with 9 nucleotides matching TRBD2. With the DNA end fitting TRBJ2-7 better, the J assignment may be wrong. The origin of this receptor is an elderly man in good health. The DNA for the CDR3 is TGCAGCGTTGAAGAAACTAGCGGGCGATACAATGAGCAGTACTTC. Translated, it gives CSVEETSGRYNEQYF.